Below are 20 T cell receptor beta chains sequenced from a single sample in a study of PD-L1 blockade in urothelial cancer. Time point indicated: peripheral blood 6 weeks after treatment start. Here immunoSEQ multiplex PCR was the method, and the copy in TCRdb shows in-frame clones only, minus some. In the table there are about 41,000 clones, more than 75% of which are singletons. Sequenced here: PBMCs, sampled around atezolizumab (anti-PD-L1) treatment. The receptor source for this set is a man between 65 and 85 years old with urothelial cancer.

V and J are TRBV10-2 and TRBJ1-1; a possible D gene is TRBD1 (5 bases). The V end lost 4 bases, the J end lost 1 base, and 10 bases lay between the germline ends. This CDR3 region has 14 residues. From germline, CDR1 is WSHSY and CDR2 SAAADI. The CDR3 protein is CASSVPTENTEAFF. For the CDR3, the DNA is TGCGCCAGCAGTGTCCCGACAGAGAACACTGAAGCTTTCTTT.

The chain couples TRBV6-1 to TRBJ2-2; TRBD2 agrees at 11 bases. V gave up 3 bases and J gave up 6 bases; unmatched junction bases: 15. This CDR3 contains 19 residues. Looked up from germline, CDR1 is MNHNS and CDR2 is SASEGT. The DNA for the CDR3 is TGTGCCAGCAGTGAGGGTTGGGGTAGCGGGAGGGCCAGGTCCGGGGAGCTGTTTTTT. Translating it yields CASSEGWGSGRARSGELFF.

The genes are TRBV6-1 and TRBJ2-1; D remains unclear. Trimming removed 6 bases at V and 7 bases at J, with 16 bases between. This CDR3 region has 14 residues. Germline CDR1 and CDR2: MNHNS and SASEGT. The CDR3 nucleotides read TGTGCCAGCAGGACTCCCCGGGTGAGAAATGAGCAGTTCTTC. This gives the protein CASRTPRVRNEQFF.

V gene TRBV9 combines with J gene TRBJ2-2, with D unresolved. The CDR3 length is 14 residues. Germline V gene data show CDR1 as SGDLS and CDR2 as YYNGEE. Trimming removed 0 bases from V and 6 bases from J, with 9 bases in between. The CDR3 sequence is CASSVAVISGELFF. Written as DNA, the CDR3 is TGTGCCAGCAGCGTAGCGGTTATTTCCGGGGAGCTGTTTTTT.

In DNA form, the CDR3 reads TGTGCCATCAGTCGACAGTCTTCGTACGAGCAGTACTTC. This translates into CAISRQSSYEQYF. This chain joins TRBV10-3 and TRBJ2-7; D perhaps matches TRBD1 (5 bases). The CDR3 consists of 13 residues. The V and J ends lost 5 bases and 4 bases respectively, with 12 bases between them. Germline CDR1 ENHRY, CDR2 SYGVKD.

The CDR3, as DNA: TGTGCCAGCAGCTTCGCAGGGGGCTCCGGAAACACCATATATTTT. Protein product: CASSFAGGSGNTIYF. V usage is TRBV7-9 and J usage is TRBJ1-3, with 8 nucleotides matching TRBD1. CDR3 length equals 15 residues. The V segment lost 3 bases and the J segment 4 bases; nucleotides outside the gene matches: 5. From germline, CDR1 is SEHNR and CDR2 FQNEAQ (reference sequence).

In DNA, the CDR3 is TGTGCCAGCAGTTTATACCGGACTGGATACAATGAGCAGTTCTTC. As protein: CASSLYRTGYNEQFF. This chain joins TRBV27 and TRBJ2-1; TRBD2 might be the D (5 bases). Trimming removed 1 base from V and 4 bases from J, with 11 bases in between. The CDR3 sequence is 15 residues long. Germline CDR1 MNHEY, CDR2 SMNVEV (reference sequence).

J is TRBJ2-3 and V is TRBV7-2; no clear D. Trimming pared 5 bases from V and 1 base from J, leaving 7 bases between. The CDR3 sequence is 13 residues long. Germline V gene lookup returns CDR1 SGHTA and CDR2 FQGNSA. Here the CDR3 reads CASSPPGTDTQYF. The CDR3 DNA reads as TGTGCCAGCAGCCCCCCGGGCACAGATACGCAGTATTTT.

The chain employs TRBV29-1 and TRBJ1-3; 8 bases agree with TRBD1. This CDR3 comprises 13 residues. Germline V gives CDR1 SQVTM, CDR2 ANQGSEA. Trimming removed 7 bases from V and 3 bases from J; junction bases left unmatched: 5. In nucleotides, the CDR3 is TGCAGCGGAGCAGGGGGCGATGGAAACACCATATATTTT. Translation gives CSGAGGDGNTIYF.

This chain uses TRBV18 with TRBJ1-1; 10 nucleotides align to TRBD1. CDR3 length: 13 amino acids. In germline, CDR1 is KGHSH, CDR2 LQKENI. Losses at the gene ends were 4 bases for V and 6 bases for J; bases not matched to a gene: 2. The CDR3, as DNA: TGTGCCAGCTCACTCGACAGGGGGCCTGAAGCTTTCTTT. Translated: CASSLDRGPEAFF.

The chain links TRBV20-1 to TRBJ2-1; 8 bases align to TRBD1. The CDR3 consists of 11 residues. Germline lookup yields CDR1 DFQATT and CDR2 SNEGSKA (reference sequence). Trimming cost V 5 bases and J 8 bases; bases outside gene matches: 2. The CDR3: CSAETGDEQFF. The DNA for the CDR3 is TGCAGTGCTGAGACAGGGGATGAGCAGTTCTTC.

The chain carries TRBV7-9 and TRBJ2-3; TRBD2 is a possible D gene (6 bases). This CDR3 region has 17 residues. CDR1 SEHNR and CDR2 FQNEAQ come from the germline V gene (reference sequence). The germline V and J ends were trimmed by 1 base and 4 bases, with 18 bases remaining between them. The CDR3, as DNA: TGTGCCAGCAGCTTAGAGTTCGGGAGAGGGGCAGCAGATACGCAGTATTTT. Translated: CASSLEFGRGAADTQYF.

This clone has a handful of counts. V and J are TRBV18 and TRBJ1-1; possibly TRBD1 for D (6 bases). With 1 base removed from V and 1 base from J, the gap between germline ends came to 10 bases. Per germline, CDR1 KGHSH and CDR2 LQKENI. The CDR3 has 15 residues. The CDR3 loop is CASSPRGTQNTEAFF. The CDR3 DNA is TGTGCCAGCTCACCACGTGGGACACAGAACACTGAAGCTTTCTTT.

The CDR3 coding sequence is TGTGCCAGCAGAGGGGGGACAGGCACTGAAGCTTTCTTT. This codes for CASRGGTGTEAFF. V gene TRBV6-1 combines with J gene TRBJ1-1, with 8 positions matching TRBD1. The germline V gene encodes CDR1 MNHNS and CDR2 SASEGT. This CDR3 spans 13 amino acids. V lost 6 bases, J lost 4 bases, and 4 bases stayed unmatched.

Only one count was recorded for this clone. The rearrangement links TRBV19 to TRBJ2-7, with D tentatively TRBD2 (5 bases). This CDR3 has 14 amino acids. The V end lost 1 base, the J end lost 4 bases, and 11 bases lay between the germline ends. CDR1 and CDR2 from the germline V gene are LNHDA and SQIVND (reference sequence). CDR3 DNA: TGTGCCAGTAGTATAGCCGGGCGAGGGTACGAGCAGTACTTC. Its translation is CASSIAGRGYEQYF.

V usage is TRBV2 and J usage is TRBJ2-3; D is unclear. CDR1 is SNHLY, CDR2 FYNNEI, per germline. The CDR3 is 14 residues long. V was clipped by 6 bases and J by 1 base, with 11 bases between them. The CDR3 sequence: CASRQLGGTDTQYF. CDR3 DNA sequence: TGTGCCAGCAGGCAGCTGGGCGGCACAGATACGCAGTATTTT. Full variable domain (rest looked up from reference TRBV2 and TRBJ2-3): EPEVTQTPSHQVTQMGQEVILRCVPISNHLYFYWYRQILGQKVEFLVSFYNNEISEKSEIFDDQFSVERPDGSNFTLKIRSTKLEDSAMYFCASRQLGGTDTQYFGPGTRLTVL.

This chain links TRBV5-4 with TRBJ2-1, with TRBD2 identical over 8 bases. Germline V CDR1 and CDR2: SGHNT, YYREEE (reference sequence). The CDR3 totals 16 residues. J lost 9 bases, V lost 2 bases, and 13 bases had no gene match. The CDR3 protein is CASSFRRRAGEGEQFF. DNA for the CDR3: TGTGCCAGCAGCTTTCGCCGGAGAGCGGGAGAGGGTGAGCAGTTCTTC.

The V gene is TRBV7-2, the J gene TRBJ2-1; a weak D match, TRBD2 (5 bases). This CDR3 region has 15 residues. Trimming removed 0 bases at V and 3 bases at J, with 9 bases between. The V gene's germline CDR1 is SGHTA and CDR2 FQGNSA. The CDR3 sequence is CASSLAIRGYNEQFF. In DNA form, the CDR3 reads TGTGCCAGCAGCTTAGCCATTCGGGGCTACAATGAGCAGTTCTTC.

The rearrangement joins TRBV5-5 to TRBJ2-1; the match to TRBD2 covers 7 bases. CDR1 SGHKS and CDR2 YYEKEE come from the germline V gene (reference sequence). The CDR3 sequence is 15 residues long. J lost 5 bases, V lost 0 bases, and 5 bases had no gene match. The CDR3 protein is CASSLGLADNNEQFF. CDR3 bases: TGTGCCAGCAGCTTGGGGCTAGCGGATAACAATGAGCAGTTCTTC.

The DNA for the CDR3 is TGTGCCAGCAGTGAATGGCGGGGCCACACCGGGGAGCTGTTTTTT. Translation: CASSEWRGHTGELFF. V and J are TRBV25-1 and TRBJ2-2, with a possible D match to TRBD2 (6 bases). Germline-derived CDR1 and CDR2 are MGHDK and SYGVNS. Trimming took off 1 base at V and 3 bases at J, with 9 bases between the two ends. This CDR3 comprises 15 residues.